This T cell receptor beta chain was captured in a study of CD8+CD57+ T cells in acquired aplastic anemia. Study-level results: Between patients and controls, some 31 CD8+ CDR3 sequences were found in common.

Patients who underwent sequencing had shown CD8+CD57+ cell expansion by flow cytometry. The CDR3 loop spans 14 amino acids. The J segment lost 7 bases and the V segment lost 4 bases, leaving 3 bases of the junction unmatched. Germline V gene sequence: CDR1 SGDLS, CDR2 YYNGEE. With regard to this clonotype: Antigen: not known.

CDR3 and TCR beta VDJ profiling relied on genomic DNA as the template. A single record per CDR3 protein comes from TCRdb applying MiXCR to the reads. The sample has 150,000 to 200,000 distinct CDR3 sequences, around half seen once. The sequence came from a human donor with aplastic anemia. Sequenced input: sorted CD4+, CD8+, or CD8+CD57+ T cells (not recorded which) from PBMCs. The V and J genes are TRBV9 and TRBJ2-1; 12 bases agree with TRBD1. DNA of the CDR3: TGTGCCAGCAGCCGGGACAGGGGGCAAAATGAGCAGTTCTTC. This translates into CASSRDRGQNEQFF.